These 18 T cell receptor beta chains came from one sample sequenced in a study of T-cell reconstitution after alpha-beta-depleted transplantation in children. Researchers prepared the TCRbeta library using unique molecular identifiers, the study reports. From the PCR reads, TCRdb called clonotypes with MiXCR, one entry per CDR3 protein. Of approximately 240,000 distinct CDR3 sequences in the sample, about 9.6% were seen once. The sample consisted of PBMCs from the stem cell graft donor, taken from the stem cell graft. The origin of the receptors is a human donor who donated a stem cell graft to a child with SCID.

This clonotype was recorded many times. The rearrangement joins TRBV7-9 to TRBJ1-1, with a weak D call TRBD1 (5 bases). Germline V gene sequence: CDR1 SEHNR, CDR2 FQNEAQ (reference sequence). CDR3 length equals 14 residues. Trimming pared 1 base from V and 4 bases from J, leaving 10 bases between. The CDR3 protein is CASSLVGEGTEAFF. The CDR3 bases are TGTGCCAGCAGCTTAGTAGGGGAGGGCACTGAAGCTTTCTTT.

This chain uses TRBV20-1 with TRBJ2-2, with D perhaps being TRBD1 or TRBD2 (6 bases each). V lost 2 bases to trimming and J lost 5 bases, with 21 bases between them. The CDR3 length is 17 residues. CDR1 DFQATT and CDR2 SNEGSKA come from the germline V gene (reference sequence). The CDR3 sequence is CSARRASGDLRTGELFF. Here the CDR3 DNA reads TGCAGTGCTAGAAGGGCGTCAGGGGACTTAAGGACCGGGGAGCTGTTTTTT.

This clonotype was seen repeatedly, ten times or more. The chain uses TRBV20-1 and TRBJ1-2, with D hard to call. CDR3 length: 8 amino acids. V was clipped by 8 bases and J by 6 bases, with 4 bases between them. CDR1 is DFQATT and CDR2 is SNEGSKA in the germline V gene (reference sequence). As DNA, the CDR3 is TGCAGTCAAGATGGCTACACCTTC. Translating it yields CSQDGYTF.

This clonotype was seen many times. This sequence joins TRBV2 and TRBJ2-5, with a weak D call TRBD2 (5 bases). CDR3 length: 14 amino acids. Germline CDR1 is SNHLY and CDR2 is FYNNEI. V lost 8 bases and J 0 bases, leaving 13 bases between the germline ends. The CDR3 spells CASFNGVYQETQYF. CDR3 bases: TGTGCCAGCTTTAACGGGGTGTACCAAGAGACCCAGTACTTC.

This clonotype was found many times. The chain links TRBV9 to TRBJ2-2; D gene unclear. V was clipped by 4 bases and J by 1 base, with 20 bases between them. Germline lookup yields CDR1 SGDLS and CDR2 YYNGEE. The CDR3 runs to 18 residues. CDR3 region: CASSQPKPTRENTGELFF. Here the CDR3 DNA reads TGTGCCAGCAGCCAGCCAAAGCCGACAAGAGAGAACACCGGGGAGCTGTTTTTT.

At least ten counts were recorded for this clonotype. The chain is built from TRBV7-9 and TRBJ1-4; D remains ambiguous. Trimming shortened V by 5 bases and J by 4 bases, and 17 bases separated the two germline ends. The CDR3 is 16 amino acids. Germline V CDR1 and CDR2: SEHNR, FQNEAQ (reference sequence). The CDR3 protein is CASSDPRGGRNEKLFF. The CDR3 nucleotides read TGTGCCAGCAGCGACCCTCGCGGCGGTCGTAATGAAAAACTGTTTTTT.

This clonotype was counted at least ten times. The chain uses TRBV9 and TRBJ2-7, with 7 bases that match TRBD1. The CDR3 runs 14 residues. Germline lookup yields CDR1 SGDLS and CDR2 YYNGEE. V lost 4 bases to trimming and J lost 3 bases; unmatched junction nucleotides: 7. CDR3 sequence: CASSPGDSNYEQYF. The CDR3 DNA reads TGTGCCAGCAGCCCTGGGGACAGCAACTACGAGCAGTACTTC.

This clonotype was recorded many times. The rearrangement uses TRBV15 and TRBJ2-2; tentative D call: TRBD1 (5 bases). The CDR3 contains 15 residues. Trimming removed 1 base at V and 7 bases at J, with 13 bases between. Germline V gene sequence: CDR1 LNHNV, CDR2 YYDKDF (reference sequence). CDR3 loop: CATSRAPGLSGELFF. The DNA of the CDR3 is TGTGCCACCAGCAGAGCCCCAGGGTTAAGCGGGGAGCTGTTTTTT.

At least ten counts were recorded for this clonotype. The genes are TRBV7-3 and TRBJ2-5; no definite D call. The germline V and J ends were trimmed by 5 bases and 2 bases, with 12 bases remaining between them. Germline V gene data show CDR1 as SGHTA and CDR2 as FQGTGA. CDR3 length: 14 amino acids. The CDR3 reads CASSPSGLQETQYF. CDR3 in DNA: TGTGCCAGCAGCCCCTCAGGATTACAAGAGACCCAGTACTTC.

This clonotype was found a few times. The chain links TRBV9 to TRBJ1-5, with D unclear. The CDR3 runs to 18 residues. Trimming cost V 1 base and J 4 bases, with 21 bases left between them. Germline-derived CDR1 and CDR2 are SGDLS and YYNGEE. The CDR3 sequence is CASSVYIGKTVGNQPQHF. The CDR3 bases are TGTGCCAGCAGCGTATATATTGGTAAGACGGTTGGGAATCAGCCCCAGCATTTT.

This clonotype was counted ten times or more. The CDR3 loop is CSVVAGVTQYF. CDR3 nucleotides: TGCAGCGTTGTGGCGGGGGTTACGCAGTATTTT. The V call is TRBV29-1, the J call TRBJ2-3, with 7 bases matching TRBD2. Trimming removed 4 bases from V and 8 bases from J; junction bases left unmatched: 3. CDR1 is SQVTM, CDR2 ANQGSEA, per germline. The CDR3 extends over 11 amino acids.

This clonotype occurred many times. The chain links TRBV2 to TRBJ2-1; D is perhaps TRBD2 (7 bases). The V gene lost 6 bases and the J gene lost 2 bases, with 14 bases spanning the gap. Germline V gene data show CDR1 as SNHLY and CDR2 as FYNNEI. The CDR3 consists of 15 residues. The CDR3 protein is CASSVQGRAYNEQFF. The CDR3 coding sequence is TGTGCCAGCAGCGTCCAGGGGAGGGCCTACAATGAGCAGTTCTTC.

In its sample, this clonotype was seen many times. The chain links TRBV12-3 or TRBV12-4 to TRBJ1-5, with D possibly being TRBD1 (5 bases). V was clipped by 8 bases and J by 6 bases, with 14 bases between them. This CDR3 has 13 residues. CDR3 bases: TGTGCCAGCCAGGGAGATAAAGGTCAGCCCCAGCATTTT. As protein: CASQGDKGQPQHF.

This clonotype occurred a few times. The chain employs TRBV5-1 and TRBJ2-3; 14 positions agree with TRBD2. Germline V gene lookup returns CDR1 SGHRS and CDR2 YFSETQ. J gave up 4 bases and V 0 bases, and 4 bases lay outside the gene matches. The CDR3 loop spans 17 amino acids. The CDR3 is CASSLGLAGGQPDTQYF. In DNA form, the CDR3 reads TGCGCCAGCAGCTTGGGACTAGCGGGGGGGCAGCCAGATACGCAGTATTTT.

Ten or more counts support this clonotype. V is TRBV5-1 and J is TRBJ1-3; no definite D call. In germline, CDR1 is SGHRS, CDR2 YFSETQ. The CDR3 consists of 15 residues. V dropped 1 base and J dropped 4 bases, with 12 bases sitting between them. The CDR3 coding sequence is TGCGCCAGCAGCTTGTGGACCGGGGAGGGAAACACCATATATTTT. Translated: CASSLWTGEGNTIYF.

The chain's CDR3 is CASRLSRAGYGYTF. The CDR3 DNA reads as TGTGCCAGCAGACTTAGCAGGGCAGGCTATGGCTACACCTTC. This rearrangement joins TRBV3-1 to TRBJ1-2, with D perhaps TRBD1 (5 bases). The V gene's germline CDR1 is LGHDT and CDR2 YNNKEL (reference sequence). Trimming pared 6 bases from V and 4 bases from J, leaving 15 bases between. The CDR3 covers 14 residues.

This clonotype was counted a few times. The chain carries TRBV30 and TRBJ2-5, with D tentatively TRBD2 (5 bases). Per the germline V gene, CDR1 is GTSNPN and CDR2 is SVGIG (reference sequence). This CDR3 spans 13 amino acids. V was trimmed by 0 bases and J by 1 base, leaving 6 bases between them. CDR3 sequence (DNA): TGTGCCTGGAGTGTCGGACTCCAAGAGACCCAGTACTTC. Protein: CAWSVGLQETQYF.

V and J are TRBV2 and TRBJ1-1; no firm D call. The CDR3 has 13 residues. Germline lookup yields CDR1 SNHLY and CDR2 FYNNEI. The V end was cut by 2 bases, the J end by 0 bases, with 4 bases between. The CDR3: CASSERLNTEAFF. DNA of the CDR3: TGTGCCAGCAGTGAAAGATTGAACACTGAAGCTTTCTTT.